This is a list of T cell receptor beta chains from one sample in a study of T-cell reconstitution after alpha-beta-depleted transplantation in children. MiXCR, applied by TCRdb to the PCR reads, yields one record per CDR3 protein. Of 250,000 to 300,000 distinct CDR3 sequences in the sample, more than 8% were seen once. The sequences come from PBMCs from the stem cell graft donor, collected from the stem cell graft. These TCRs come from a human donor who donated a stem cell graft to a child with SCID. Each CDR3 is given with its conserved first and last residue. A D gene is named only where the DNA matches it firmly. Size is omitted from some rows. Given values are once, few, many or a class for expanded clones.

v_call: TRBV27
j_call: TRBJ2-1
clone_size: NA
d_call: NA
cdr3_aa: CASSLLGKAHEQFF
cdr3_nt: TGTGCCAGCAGTTTGCTAGGGAAAGCTCATGAGCAGTTCTTC

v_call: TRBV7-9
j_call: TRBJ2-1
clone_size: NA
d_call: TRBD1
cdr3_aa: CASSLLQGANEQFF
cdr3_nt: TGTGCCAGCAGCTTACTACAGGGGGCGAATGAGCAGTTCTTC

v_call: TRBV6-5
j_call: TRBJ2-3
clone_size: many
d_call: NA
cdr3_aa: CASSLSPGADTQYF
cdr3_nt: TGTGCCAGCAGTTTAAGCCCGGGTGCAGATACGCAGTATTTT

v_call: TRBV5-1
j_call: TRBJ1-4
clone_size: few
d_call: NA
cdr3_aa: CASSFGRGDEKLFF
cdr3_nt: TGCGCCAGCAGCTTCGGGAGGGGGGATGAAAAACTGTTTTTT

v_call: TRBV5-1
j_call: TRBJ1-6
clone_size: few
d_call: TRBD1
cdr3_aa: CASRERTGVFPLHF
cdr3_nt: TGCGCCAGCAGGGAGCGGACAGGGGTTTTCCCCCTCCACTTT

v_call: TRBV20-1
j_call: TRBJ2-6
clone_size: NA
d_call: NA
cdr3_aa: CSASRGGAGANVLTF
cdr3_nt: TGCAGTGCTAGCCGTGGGGGCGCTGGGGCCAACGTCCTGACTTTC

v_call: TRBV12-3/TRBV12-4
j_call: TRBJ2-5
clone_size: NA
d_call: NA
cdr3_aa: CASSLDKGRSQETQYF
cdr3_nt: TGTGCCAGCAGTTTAGATAAGGGTCGTAGCCAAGAGACCCAGTACTTC

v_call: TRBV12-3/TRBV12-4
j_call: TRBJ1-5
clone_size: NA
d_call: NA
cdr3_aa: CASSWDPNSNQPQHF
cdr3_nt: TGTGCCAGCAGTTGGGACCCAAATAGCAATCAGCCCCAGCATTTT

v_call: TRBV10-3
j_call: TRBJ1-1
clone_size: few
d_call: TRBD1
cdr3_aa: CAIRGTDNTEAFF
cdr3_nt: TGTGCCATCAGGGGGACAGATAACACTGAAGCTTTCTTT

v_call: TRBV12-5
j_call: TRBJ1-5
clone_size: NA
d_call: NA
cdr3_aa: CASGLYTGKDSHNQPQHF
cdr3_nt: TGTGCTAGTGGTTTGTACACGGGTAAGGACAGTCACAATCAGCCCCAGCATTTT

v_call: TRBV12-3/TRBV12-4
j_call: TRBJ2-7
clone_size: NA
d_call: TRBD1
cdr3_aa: CAISFRQDRALSSSYEQYF
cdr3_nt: TGTGCCATCAGTTTCCGGCAGGACAGGGCCCTTTCATCTTCCTACGAGCAGTACTTC

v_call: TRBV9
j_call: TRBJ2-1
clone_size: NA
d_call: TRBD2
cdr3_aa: CASSAMPGGNNEQFF
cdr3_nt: TGTGCCAGCAGCGCCATGCCGGGGGGAAACAATGAGCAGTTCTTC

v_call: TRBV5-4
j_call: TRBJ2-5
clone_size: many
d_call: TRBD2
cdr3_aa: CASSLGTSGVQETQYF
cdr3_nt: TGTGCCAGCAGCCTTGGGACTAGCGGGGTCCAAGAGACCCAGTACTTC

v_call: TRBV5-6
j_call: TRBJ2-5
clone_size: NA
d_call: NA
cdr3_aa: CASSPGGASQETQYF
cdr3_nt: TGTGCCAGCAGCCCTGGGGGGGCAAGCCAAGAGACCCAGTACTTC

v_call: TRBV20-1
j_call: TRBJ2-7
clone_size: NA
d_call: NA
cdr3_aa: CSARRSGSSYEQYF
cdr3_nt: TGCAGTGCTAGGAGAAGCGGAAGCTCCTACGAGCAGTACTTC

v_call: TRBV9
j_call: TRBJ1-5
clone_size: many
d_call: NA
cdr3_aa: CASSVGVGGPNQPQHF
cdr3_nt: TGTGCCAGCAGCGTAGGAGTGGGGGGTCCCAATCAGCCCCAGCATTTT

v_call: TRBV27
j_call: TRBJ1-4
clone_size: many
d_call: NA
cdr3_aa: CASSTTEGRKLFF
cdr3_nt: TGTGCCAGCAGTACAACGGAGGGGCGAAAACTGTTTTTT

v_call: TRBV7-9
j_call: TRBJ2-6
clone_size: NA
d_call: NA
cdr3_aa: CASSLGSEAGANVLTF
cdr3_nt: TGTGCCAGCAGCTTAGGATCGGAGGCTGGGGCCAACGTCCTGACTTTC

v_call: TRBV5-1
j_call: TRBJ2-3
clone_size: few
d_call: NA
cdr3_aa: CASSLDGQGLDTQYF
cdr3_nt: TGCGCCAGCAGCCTTGATGGGCAGGGATTAGATACGCAGTATTTT

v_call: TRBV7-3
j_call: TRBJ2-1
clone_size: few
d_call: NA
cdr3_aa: CASSLSGYYNEQFF
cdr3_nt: TGTGCCAGCAGCTTATCGGGGTACTACAATGAGCAGTTCTTC

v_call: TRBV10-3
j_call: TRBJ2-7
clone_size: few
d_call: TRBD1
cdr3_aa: CAIGQALYEQYF
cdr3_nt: TGTGCCATCGGACAGGCCCTCTACGAGCAGTACTTC

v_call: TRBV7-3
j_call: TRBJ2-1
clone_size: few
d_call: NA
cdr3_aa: CASSLQGSEQFF
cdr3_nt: TGTGCCAGCAGCTTACAGGGATCTGAGCAGTTCTTC

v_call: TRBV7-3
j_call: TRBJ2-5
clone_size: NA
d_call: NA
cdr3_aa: CASSLTSRAETQYF
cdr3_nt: TGTGCCAGCAGCTTAACGTCCAGGGCAGAGACCCAGTACTTC

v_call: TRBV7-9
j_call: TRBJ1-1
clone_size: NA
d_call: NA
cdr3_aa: CASSRPGAEAFF
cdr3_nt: TGTGCCAGCAGCCGACCAGGCGCTGAAGCTTTCTTT

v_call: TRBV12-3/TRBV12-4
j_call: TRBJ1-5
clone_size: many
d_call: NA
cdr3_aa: CASSFGGGGGKPQHF
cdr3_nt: TGTGCCAGCAGTTTTGGGGGGGGTGGGGGAAAGCCCCAGCATTTT

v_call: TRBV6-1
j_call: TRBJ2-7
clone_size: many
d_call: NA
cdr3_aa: CASGRTASSYEQYF
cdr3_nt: TGTGCCAGCGGAAGGACTGCGAGCTCCTACGAGCAGTACTTC

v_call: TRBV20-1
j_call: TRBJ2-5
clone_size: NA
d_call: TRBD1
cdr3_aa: CSARDRGKETQYF
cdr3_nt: TGCAGTGCTAGGGACAGGGGAAAGGAGACCCAGTACTTC